This passage covers 18 T cell receptor beta chains from one sample sequenced in a study of spatial heterogeneity in lung cancer. MiXCR, applied by TCRdb to the 5' RACE reads, yields one record per CDR3 protein. The sample consists of thousands of distinct CDR3 sequences, 34% of them appearing once. Specified time point: sample taken at primary tumor resection. Whole RNA, isolated from tumor, nontumor lung or frozen PBMC, was sequenced without prior sorting. Sequenced here: PBMCs, sampled at surgery. Receptors were obtained from a male donor with early-stage non-small cell lung cancer.

A remark on this clonotype: Little can be read into the size of this beta chain, an off-target read in a library designed for alpha chains. The genes are TRBV7-6 and TRBJ2-7, with no clear D. The V end was cut by 1 base, the J end by 2 bases, with 9 bases between. CDR3 size: 14 residues. From germline, CDR1 is SGHVS and CDR2 FNYEAQ. The CDR3 DNA reads as TGTGCCAGCAGCTTAGTGGCCAGGACCTACGAGCAGTACTTC. Translation: CASSLVARTYEQYF. Using reference TRBV7-6 and TRBJ2-7 for the parts outside the CDR3, the full variable domain is GAGVSQSPRYKVTKRGQDVALRCDPISGHVSLYWYRQALGQGPEFLTYFNYEAQQDKSGLPNDRFSAERPEGSISTLTIQRTEQRDSAMYRCASSLVARTYEQYFGPGTRLTVT.

About this clonotype itself: With the library built for alpha chains, this beta chain is off target and its frequency is not meaningful. CDR3 amino acids: CASSWGQDGSTIWVKAYEQYF. The CDR3 bases are TGTGCCAGCAGTTGGGGACAGGATGGGTCGACTATTTGGGTGAAAGCCTACGAGCAGTACTTC. V is TRBV12-3 or TRBV12-4 and J is TRBJ2-7, with 8 nucleotides matching TRBD1. This CDR3 comprises 21 residues. After removal of 4 bases from V and 2 bases from J, the junction contained 25 bases not matched to a gene.

The table lists this clonotype with a few counts. The library was prepared for alpha chains; this beta chain is a stray read, so its frequency means little. This chain links TRBV20-1 with TRBJ1-1; D is ambiguous. The V gene lost 0 bases and the J gene lost 5 bases, with 7 bases spanning the gap. From germline, CDR1 is DFQATT and CDR2 SNEGSKA (reference sequence). This CDR3 is 12 amino acids long. Here the CDR3 DNA reads TGCAGTGCTAGAGAGCCTGGGACTGAAGCTTTCTTT. It yields the protein CSAREPGTEAFF.

Details on this clonotype: Sequence at one end of the junction differs from germline and may be a read error. A library prepared for alpha chains yielded this beta chain as an off-target read; its size is of little meaning. Here the CDR3 reads CASTWGRVAEQYF. Here the CDR3 DNA reads TGTGCGAGCACCTGGGGGAGGGTTGCCGAGCAGTACTTC. The rearrangement links TRBV2 to TRBJ2-7; 7 nucleotides match TRBD2. Germline V CDR1 and CDR2: SNHLY, FYNNEI. The CDR3 runs to 13 residues.

This clonotype is medium-sized by share. Found in a library prepared for alpha chains, this beta chain is an off-target read, and its abundance has little meaning. The chain employs TRBV27 and TRBJ2-7; 8 bases map to TRBD1. CDR1 MNHEY and CDR2 SMNVEV come from the germline V gene (reference sequence). V dropped 6 bases and J dropped 3; count of bases not matched to a gene: 1. The CDR3 has 12 residues. The CDR3 reads CASRTGGYEQYF. The CDR3 nucleotides read TGTGCCAGCAGAACAGGGGGCTACGAGCAGTACTTC.

Regarding this clonotype: Being off target in a library aimed at alpha chains, this beta chain has a size of little meaning. V and J are TRBV27 and TRBJ1-6; D may be TRBD1 (6 bases). CDR3 length: 12 amino acids. Trimming shortened V by 8 bases and J by 8 bases, and 10 bases separated the two germline ends. Germline assignment: CDR1 MNHEY and CDR2 SMNVEV (reference sequence). Written as DNA, the CDR3 is TGTGCCAGCGGACAGCCGCATTCACCCCTCCACTTT. Residues: CASGQPHSPLHF.

This clonotype is a singleton in its sample. The library was designed around alpha chains, so this beta chain is a stray read whose abundance carries little weight. The CDR3 here is CASKALNRGGIETQYF. The CDR3 DNA sequence: TGTGCCAGCAAAGCTCTAAACAGGGGAGGTATCGAGACCCAGTACTTC. The rearrangement links TRBV6-5 to TRBJ2-5, with a possible D match to TRBD1 (7 bases). This CDR3 has 16 residues. Germline CDR1 and CDR2: MNHEY and SVGAGI. Trimming shortened V by 7 bases and J by 5 bases, and 23 bases separated the two germline ends.

Worth noting for this clonotype: This beta chain turned up in a library designed for alpha chains; as an off-target read, its abundance says little. CDR3 in DNA: TGTGCCACCAAGGAAGGCGGGATCTACAATGAGCAGTTCTTC. Encoded protein: CATKEGGIYNEQFF. The rearrangement joins TRBV15 to TRBJ2-1; tentative D call: TRBD2 (6 bases). CDR3 length: 14 amino acids. CDR1 is LNHNV, CDR2 YYDKDF, per germline (reference sequence). Trimming stripped 7 bases from V and 3 bases from J, with 13 bases between.

Remarks on this clonotype: This beta chain was picked up by a library intended for alpha chains and is off target, so its count carries little meaning. The genes are TRBV19 and TRBJ1-5; TRBD1 matches 7 bases. This CDR3 is built from 17 residues. In germline, CDR1 is LNHDA, CDR2 SQIVND (reference sequence). The J segment lost 3 bases and the V segment lost 8 bases, leaving 16 bases of the junction unmatched. CDR3 loop: CASVFSPRDRYNQPQHF. CDR3 bases: TGTGCCAGTGTATTTTCCCCTCGGGACAGATACAATCAGCCCCAGCATTTT.

By sample fraction, this clonotype is medium-sized. Because this beta chain is a stray read in a library intended to capture alpha chains, its abundance should not be given much weight. The rearrangement uses TRBV7-3 and TRBJ2-1; D is unclear. CDR1 and CDR2 (germline): SGHTA, FQGTGA. The CDR3 consists of 12 residues. Trimming stripped 5 bases from V and 5 bases from J, with 7 bases between. CDR3 protein: CASSLMNNEQFF. The CDR3, as DNA: TGTGCCAGCAGCCTCATGAACAATGAGCAGTTCTTC. The complete variable domain, with remaining parts taken from reference TRBV7-3 and TRBJ2-1, reads GAGVSQTPSNKVTEKGKYVELRCDPISGHTALYWYRQSLGQGPEFLIYFQGTGAADDSGLPNDRFFAVRPEGSVSTLKIQRTERGDSAVYLCASSLMNNEQFFGPGTRLTVL.

Notes on this clonotype: The library was built for alpha chains, so this beta chain is an off-target read and its size means little. The rearrangement joins TRBV19 to TRBJ2-2; 7 bases align to TRBD2. The CDR3 extends over 15 amino acids. In germline, CDR1 is LNHDA, CDR2 SQIVND (reference sequence). With V trimmed by 9 bases and J by 3 bases, 10 bases remained unmatched. CDR3 nucleotide sequence: TGTGCCAGCATGATTAGCGGGCGCGACACCGGGGAGCTGTTTTTT. This sequence encodes CASMISGRDTGELFF.

Turning to this clonotype: This beta chain is an unintended read in a library built for alpha chains; its size means little. The chain employs TRBV30 and TRBJ2-1; the D gene is possibly TRBD2 (6 bases). The germline V gene encodes CDR1 GTSNPN and CDR2 SVGIG (reference sequence). The CDR3 has 13 amino acids. Trimming removed 3 bases from V and 5 bases from J, with 11 bases in between. CDR3 nucleotide sequence: TGTGCCTGGAGCGGGTTAGCGGACAATGAGCAGTTCTTC. It yields the protein CAWSGLADNEQFF.

With respect to this clonotype: A library made for alpha chains picked up this beta chain off target, so its size means little. The V and J genes are TRBV2 and TRBJ2-5, with no clear D. CDR1 is SNHLY and CDR2 is FYNNEI in the germline V gene. V was shortened by 5 bases and J by 5 bases, with 6 bases between the two germline ends. The CDR3 runs 11 residues. The CDR3 protein is CASSPRETQYF. Here the CDR3 DNA reads TGTGCCAGCAGTCCAAGGGAGACCCAGTACTTC.

In the case of this clonotype: The library was designed around alpha chains, so this beta chain is a stray read whose abundance carries little weight. The chain combines TRBV4-2 with TRBJ2-3; 8 nucleotides agree with TRBD2. The CDR3 length is 16 residues. The V and J ends lost 0 bases and 6 bases, in that order; junction bases with no gene match: 8. The germline CDR1 and CDR2 sequences are LGHNA and YNFKEQ. The CDR3 here is CASSQEGAGVGDTQYF. DNA for the CDR3: TGTGCCAGCAGCCAAGAGGGAGCGGGAGTAGGTGATACGCAGTATTTT.

Points on this clonotype: Being off target in a library aimed at alpha chains, this beta chain has a size of little meaning. J is TRBJ2-1 and V is TRBV9; possibly TRBD1 for D (5 bases). CDR1 and CDR2 (germline): SGDLS, YYNGEE. There are 16 residues in the CDR3. Between the trimmed V and J ends, which lost 0 bases and 4 bases, there was a span of 14 bases. The CDR3, as DNA: TGTGCCAGCAGCGTAGAGTGGGCGGACATGTACAATGAGCAGTTCTTC. Protein: CASSVEWADMYNEQFF.

There are a few counts of this clonotype. This beta chain slipped into a library made for alpha chains as a stray read, so its size is not meaningful. The chain employs TRBV6-2 or TRBV6-3 and TRBJ2-7; D is possibly TRBD2 (6 bases). The CDR3 extends over 15 amino acids. Between the trimmed V and J ends, which lost 6 bases and 6 bases, there was a span of 21 bases. Germline CDR1 and CDR2: MNHEY and SVGEGT. The CDR3 nucleotides are TGTGCCAGCAGCGCGACGGGGGAAACCTGGATCGAGCAGTACTTC. The encoded protein is CASSATGETWIEQYF.

Concerning this clonotype: This beta chain is a stray sequence in a library constructed for alpha chains; its clone size is not meaningful. V and J are TRBV10-3 and TRBJ2-3, with D tentatively TRBD1 (6 bases). CDR3 length: 15 residues. Germline assignment: CDR1 ENHRY and CDR2 SYGVKD. Trimming cost V 6 bases and J 4 bases, with 17 bases left between them. CDR3 in DNA: TGTGCCATCAGCTCCAGGGGTTCGGGATCAGATACGCAGTATTTT. Residues: CAISSRGSGSDTQYF.

Turning to this clonotype: This beta chain came through as a stray read in a library set up for alpha chains, and its size says little. The chain employs TRBV20-1 and TRBJ2-5; a weak D match, TRBD1 (5 bases). This CDR3 region has 12 residues. V was clipped by 5 bases and J by 4 bases, with 11 bases between them. Germline CDR1 and CDR2: DFQATT and SNEGSKA (reference sequence). In nucleotides, the CDR3 is TGCAGTGCTCCCGGACAAACAGAGACCCAGTACTTC. Translation: CSAPGQTETQYF.